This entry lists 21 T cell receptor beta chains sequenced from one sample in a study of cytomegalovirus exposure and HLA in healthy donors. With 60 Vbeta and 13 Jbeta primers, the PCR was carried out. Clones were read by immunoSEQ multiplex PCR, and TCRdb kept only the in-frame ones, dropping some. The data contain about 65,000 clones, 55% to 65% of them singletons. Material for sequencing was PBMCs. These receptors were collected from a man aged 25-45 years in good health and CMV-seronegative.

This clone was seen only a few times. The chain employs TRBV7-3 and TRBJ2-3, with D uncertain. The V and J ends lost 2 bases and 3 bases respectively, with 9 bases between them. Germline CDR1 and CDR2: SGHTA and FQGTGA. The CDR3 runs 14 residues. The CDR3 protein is CASSLLSGTDTQYF. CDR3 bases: TGTGCCAGCAGCTTACTCTCAGGAACAGATACGCAGTATTTT.

CDR3: CASSPGLAGGVQETQYF. DNA for the CDR3: TGTGCCAGCAGCCCTGGACTAGCGGGGGGGGTTCAAGAGACCCAGTACTTC. V is TRBV7-7 and J is TRBJ2-5; TRBD2 matches 15 bases. There are 17 residues in the CDR3. After removal of 5 bases from V and 2 bases from J, the junction contained 6 bases not matched to a gene. Per germline, CDR1 SSHAT and CDR2 FNYEAQ (reference sequence).

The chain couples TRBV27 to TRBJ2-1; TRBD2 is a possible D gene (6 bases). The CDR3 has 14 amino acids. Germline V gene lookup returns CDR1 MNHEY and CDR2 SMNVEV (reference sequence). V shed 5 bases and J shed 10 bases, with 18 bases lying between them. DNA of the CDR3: TGTGCCAGCAGTGCCAGCCCCCGGGGGAGCGAGCAGTTCTTC. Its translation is CASSASPRGSEQFF.

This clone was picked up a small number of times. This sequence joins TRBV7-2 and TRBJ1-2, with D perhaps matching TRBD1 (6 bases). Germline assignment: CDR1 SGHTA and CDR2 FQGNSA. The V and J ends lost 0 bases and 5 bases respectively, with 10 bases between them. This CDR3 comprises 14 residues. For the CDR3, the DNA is TGTGCCAGCAGCTTAGCTACACAGGGTTATGGCTACACCTTC. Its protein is CASSLATQGYGYTF.

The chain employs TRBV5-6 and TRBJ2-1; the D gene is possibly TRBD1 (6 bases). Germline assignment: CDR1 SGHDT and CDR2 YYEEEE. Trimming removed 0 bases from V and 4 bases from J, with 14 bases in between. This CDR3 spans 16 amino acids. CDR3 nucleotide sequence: TGTGCCAGCAGCTTGGAACAGGGCGTACAGTACAATGAGCAGTTCTTC. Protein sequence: CASSLEQGVQYNEQFF.

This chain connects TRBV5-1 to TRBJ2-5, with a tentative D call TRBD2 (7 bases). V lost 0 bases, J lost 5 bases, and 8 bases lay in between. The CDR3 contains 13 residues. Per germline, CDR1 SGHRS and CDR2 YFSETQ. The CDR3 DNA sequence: TGCGCCAGCAGCTTGGAGGGGGGGGAGACCCAGTACTTC. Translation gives CASSLEGGETQYF.

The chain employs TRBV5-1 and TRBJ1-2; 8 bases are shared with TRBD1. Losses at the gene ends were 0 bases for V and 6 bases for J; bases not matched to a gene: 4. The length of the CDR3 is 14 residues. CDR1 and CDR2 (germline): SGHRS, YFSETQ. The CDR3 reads CASSLETGAHGYTF. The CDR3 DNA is TGCGCCAGCAGCTTGGAGACAGGGGCCCATGGCTACACCTTC.

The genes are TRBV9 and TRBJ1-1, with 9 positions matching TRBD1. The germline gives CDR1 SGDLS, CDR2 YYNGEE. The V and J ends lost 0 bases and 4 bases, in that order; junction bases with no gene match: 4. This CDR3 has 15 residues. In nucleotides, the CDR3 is TGTGCCAGCAGCGTAGACGGACAGGGGCCCACTGAAGCTTTCTTT. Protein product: CASSVDGQGPTEAFF.

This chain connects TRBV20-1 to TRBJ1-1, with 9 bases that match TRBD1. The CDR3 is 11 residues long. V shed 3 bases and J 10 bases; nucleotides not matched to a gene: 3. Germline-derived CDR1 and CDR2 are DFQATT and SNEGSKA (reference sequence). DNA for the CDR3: TGCAGTGCTAGTTTGGGACAGGGAGCTTTCTTT. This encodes CSASLGQGAFF.

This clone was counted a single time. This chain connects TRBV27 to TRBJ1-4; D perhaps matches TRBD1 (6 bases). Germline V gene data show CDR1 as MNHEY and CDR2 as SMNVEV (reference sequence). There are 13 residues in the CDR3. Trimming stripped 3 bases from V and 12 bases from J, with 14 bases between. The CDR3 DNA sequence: TGTGCCAGCAGTTTTGAACGAGAGGGGGAACTGTTTTTT. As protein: CASSFEREGELFF.

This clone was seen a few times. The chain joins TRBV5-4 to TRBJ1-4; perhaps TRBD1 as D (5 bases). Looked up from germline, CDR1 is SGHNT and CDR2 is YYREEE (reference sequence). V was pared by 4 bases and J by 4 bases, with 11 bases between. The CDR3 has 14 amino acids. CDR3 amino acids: CASSEQGNNEKLFF. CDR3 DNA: TGTGCCAGCAGCGAGCAGGGAAATAATGAAAAACTGTTTTTT. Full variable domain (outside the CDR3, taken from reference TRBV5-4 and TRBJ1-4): ETGVTQSPTHLIKTRGQQVTLRCSSQSGHNTVSWYQQALGQGPQFIFQYYREEENGRGNFPPRFSGLQFPNYSSELNVNALELDDSALYLCASSEQGNNEKLFFGSGTQLSVL.

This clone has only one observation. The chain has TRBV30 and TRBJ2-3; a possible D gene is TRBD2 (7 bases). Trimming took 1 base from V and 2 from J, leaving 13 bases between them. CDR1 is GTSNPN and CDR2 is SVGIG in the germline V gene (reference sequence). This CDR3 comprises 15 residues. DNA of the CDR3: TGTGCCTGGAGTGGGGGGCGGGGGAACACAGATACGCAGTATTTT. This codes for CAWSGGRGNTDTQYF.

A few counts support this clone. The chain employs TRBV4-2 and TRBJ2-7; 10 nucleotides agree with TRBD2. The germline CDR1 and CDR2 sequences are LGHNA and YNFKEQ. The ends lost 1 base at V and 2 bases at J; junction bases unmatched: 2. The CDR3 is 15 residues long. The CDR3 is CASSQGGLAAYEQYF. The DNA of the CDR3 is TGTGCCAGCAGCCAAGGTGGACTAGCGGCCTACGAGCAGTACTTC.

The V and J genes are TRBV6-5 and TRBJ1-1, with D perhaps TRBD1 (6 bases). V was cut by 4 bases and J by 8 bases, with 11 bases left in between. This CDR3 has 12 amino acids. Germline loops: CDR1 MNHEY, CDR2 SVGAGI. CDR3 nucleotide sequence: TGTGCCAGCAGTTCCGGGACAATGGAAGCTTTCTTT. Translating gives CASSSGTMEAFF.

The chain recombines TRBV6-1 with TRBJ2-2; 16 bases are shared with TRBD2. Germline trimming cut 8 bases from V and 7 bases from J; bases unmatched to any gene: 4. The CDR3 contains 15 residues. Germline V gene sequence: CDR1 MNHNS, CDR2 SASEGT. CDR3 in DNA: TGTGCCAGCTGGGGACTAGCGGGGGGGGTCGGGGAGCTGTTTTTT. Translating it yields CASWGLAGGVGELFF.

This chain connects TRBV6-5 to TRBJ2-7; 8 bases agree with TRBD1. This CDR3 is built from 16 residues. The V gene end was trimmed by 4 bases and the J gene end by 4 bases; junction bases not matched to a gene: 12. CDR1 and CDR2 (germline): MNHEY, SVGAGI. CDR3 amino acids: CASSSLDRGDYYEQYF. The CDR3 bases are TGTGCCAGCAGTTCCCTTGACAGGGGCGATTATTACGAGCAGTACTTC.

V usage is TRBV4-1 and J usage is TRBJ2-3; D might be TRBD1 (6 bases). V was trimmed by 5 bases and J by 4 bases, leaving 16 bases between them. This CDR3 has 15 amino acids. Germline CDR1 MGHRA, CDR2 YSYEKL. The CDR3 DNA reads TGCGCCAGCAGCAAACTCAGGGGTTCTGCAGATACGCAGTATTTT. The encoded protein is CASSKLRGSADTQYF.

CDR3 amino acids: CASSVERPQHF. In nucleotides, the CDR3 is TGTGCCAGCAGTGTAGAACGACCCCAGCATTTT. The J gene is TRBJ1-5, the V gene TRBV6-1; D is uncertain. The CDR3 sequence is 11 residues long. Trimming took 4 bases from V and 10 from J, leaving 8 bases between them. Germline assignment: CDR1 MNHNS and CDR2 SASEGT.

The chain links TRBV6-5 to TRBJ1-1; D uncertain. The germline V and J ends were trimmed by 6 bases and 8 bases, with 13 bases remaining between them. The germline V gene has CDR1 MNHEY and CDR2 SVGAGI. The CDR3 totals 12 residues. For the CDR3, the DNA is TGTGCCAGCAGCCAACTGGTGGGCGAAGCTTTCTTT. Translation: CASSQLVGEAFF.

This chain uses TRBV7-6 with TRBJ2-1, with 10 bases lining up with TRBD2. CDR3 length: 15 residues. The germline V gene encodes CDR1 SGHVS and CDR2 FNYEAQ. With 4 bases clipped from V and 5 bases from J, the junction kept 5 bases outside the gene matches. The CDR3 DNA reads TGTGCCAGCAGCTCCGGACTAGCGGTAAACAATGAGCAGTTCTTC. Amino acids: CASSSGLAVNNEQFF.

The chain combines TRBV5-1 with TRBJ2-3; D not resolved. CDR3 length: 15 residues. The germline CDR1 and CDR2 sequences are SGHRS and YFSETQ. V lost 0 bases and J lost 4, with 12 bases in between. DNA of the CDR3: TGCGCCAGCAGCTTGGTCAACCAGAACGCAGATACGCAGTATTTT. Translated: CASSLVNQNADTQYF.